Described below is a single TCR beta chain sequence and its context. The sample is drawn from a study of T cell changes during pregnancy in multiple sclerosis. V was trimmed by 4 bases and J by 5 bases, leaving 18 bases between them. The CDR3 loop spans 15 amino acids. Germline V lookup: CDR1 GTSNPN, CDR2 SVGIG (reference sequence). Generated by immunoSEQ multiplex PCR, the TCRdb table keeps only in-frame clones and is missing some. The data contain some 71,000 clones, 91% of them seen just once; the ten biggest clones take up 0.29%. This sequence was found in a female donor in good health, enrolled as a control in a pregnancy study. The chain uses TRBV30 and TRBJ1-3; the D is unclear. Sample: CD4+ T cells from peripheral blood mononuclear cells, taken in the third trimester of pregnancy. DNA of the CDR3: TGTGCCTGGAATCCGGGTCCCCAAACCAGAAACACCATATATTTT. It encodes CAWNPGPQTRNTIYF.